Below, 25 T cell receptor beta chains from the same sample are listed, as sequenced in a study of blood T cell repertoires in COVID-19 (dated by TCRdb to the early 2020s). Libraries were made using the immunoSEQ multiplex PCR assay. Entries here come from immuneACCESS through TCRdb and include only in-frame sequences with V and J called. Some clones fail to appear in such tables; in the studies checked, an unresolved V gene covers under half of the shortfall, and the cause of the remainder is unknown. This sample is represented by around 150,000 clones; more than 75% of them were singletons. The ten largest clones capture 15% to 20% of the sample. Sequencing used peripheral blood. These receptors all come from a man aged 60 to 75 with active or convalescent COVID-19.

CDR3 region: CATSRVLLAGDYEQYF. The CDR3, as DNA: TGTGCCACCAGCAGAGTCTTGCTAGCGGGGGACTACGAGCAGTACTTC. This chain uses TRBV15 with TRBJ2-7, with 10 bases lining up with TRBD2. Unmatched junction bases numbered 6, after V lost 1 base and J lost 3 bases. The CDR3 runs 16 residues. The germline V gene encodes CDR1 LNHNV and CDR2 YYDKDF (reference sequence).

DNA for the CDR3: TGCGCCAGCAGCACGGACAGAGCGAACACTGAAGCTTTCTTT. As protein: CASSTDRANTEAFF. This sequence joins TRBV5-1 and TRBJ1-1; a possible D gene is TRBD1 (6 bases). The V end lost 4 bases, the J end lost 1 base, and 11 bases lay between the germline ends. Germline V gives CDR1 SGHRS, CDR2 YFSETQ. CDR3 length equals 14 residues.

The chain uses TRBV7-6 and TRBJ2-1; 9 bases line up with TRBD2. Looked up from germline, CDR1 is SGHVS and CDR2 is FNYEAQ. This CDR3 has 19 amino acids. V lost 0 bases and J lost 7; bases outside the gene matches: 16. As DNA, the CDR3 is TGTGCCAGCAGCTTAGCGGAATGGGGCGGGGGGGCCTCCGCTAATGAGCAGTTCTTC. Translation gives CASSLAEWGGGASANEQFF.

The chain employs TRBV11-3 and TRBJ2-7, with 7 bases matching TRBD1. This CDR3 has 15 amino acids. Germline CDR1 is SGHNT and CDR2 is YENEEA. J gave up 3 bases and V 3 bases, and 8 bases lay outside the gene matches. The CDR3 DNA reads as TGTGCCAGCAGCTTCGACAGGGCCCCCTTCTACGAGCAGTACTTC. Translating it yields CASSFDRAPFYEQYF.

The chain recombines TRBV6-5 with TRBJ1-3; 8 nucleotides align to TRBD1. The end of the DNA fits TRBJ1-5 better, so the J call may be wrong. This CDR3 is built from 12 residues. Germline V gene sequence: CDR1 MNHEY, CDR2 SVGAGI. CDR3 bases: TGTGCCAGCGGAGTCGTATGGACAGGGCAGCATTTT. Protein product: CASGVVWTGQHF.

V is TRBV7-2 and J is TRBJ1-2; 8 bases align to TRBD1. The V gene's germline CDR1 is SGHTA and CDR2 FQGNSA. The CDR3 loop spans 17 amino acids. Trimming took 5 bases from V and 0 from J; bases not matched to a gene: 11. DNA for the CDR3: TGTGCCAGCAGCCTAAGACAGGGGAACCCCTCTAACTATGGCTACACCTTC. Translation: CASSLRQGNPSNYGYTF.

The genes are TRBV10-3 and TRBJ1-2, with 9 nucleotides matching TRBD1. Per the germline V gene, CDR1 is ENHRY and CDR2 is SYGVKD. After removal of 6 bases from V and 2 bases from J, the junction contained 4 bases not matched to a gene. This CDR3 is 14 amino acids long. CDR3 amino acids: CAISQQGANYGYTF. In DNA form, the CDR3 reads TGTGCCATCAGCCAACAGGGGGCCAACTATGGCTACACCTTC.

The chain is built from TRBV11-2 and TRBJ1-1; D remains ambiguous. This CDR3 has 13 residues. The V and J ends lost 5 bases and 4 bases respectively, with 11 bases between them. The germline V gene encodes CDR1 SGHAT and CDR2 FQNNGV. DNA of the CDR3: TGTGCCAGCAGCCTTGCGGCATTCACTGAAGCTTTCTTT. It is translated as CASSLAAFTEAFF.

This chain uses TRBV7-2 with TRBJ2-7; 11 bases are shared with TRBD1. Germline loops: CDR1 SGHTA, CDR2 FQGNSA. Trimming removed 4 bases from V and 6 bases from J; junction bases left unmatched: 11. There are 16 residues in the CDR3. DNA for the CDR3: TGTGCCAGCAGCTCATGGCCGGACAGGGGGCTGATCGAGCAGTACTTC. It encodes CASSSWPDRGLIEQYF.

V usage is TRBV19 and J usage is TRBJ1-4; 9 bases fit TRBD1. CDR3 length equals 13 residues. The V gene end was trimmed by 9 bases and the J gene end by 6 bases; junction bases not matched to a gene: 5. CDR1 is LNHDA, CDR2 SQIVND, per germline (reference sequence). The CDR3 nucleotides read TGTGCCAGCACAACAGGGGGCGATGAAAAACTGTTTTTT. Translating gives CASTTGGDEKLFF.

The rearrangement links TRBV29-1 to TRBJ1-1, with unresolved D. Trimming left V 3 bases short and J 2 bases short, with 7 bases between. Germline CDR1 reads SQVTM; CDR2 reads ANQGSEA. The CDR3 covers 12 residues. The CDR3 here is CSVDNRNTEAFF. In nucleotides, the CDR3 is TGCAGCGTTGACAACAGAAACACTGAAGCTTTCTTT.

The CDR3 nucleotides are TGCAGTGCTAGTAATAGCGGGGAAGGAACCTACGAGCAGTACTTC. This encodes CSASNSGEGTYEQYF. The chain recombines TRBV20-1 with TRBJ2-7; 8 bases are a match to TRBD2. Per germline, CDR1 DFQATT and CDR2 SNEGSKA (reference sequence). The V gene end was trimmed by 3 bases and the J gene end by 2 bases; junction bases not matched to a gene: 9. The CDR3 contains 15 residues.

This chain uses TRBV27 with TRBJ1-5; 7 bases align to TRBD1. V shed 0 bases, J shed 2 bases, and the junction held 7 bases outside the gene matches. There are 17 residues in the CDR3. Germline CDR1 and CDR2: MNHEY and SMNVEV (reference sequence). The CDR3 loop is CASSLSPTGFGNQPQHF. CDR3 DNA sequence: TGTGCCAGCAGTTTATCTCCGACAGGGTTTGGCAATCAGCCCCAGCATTTT.

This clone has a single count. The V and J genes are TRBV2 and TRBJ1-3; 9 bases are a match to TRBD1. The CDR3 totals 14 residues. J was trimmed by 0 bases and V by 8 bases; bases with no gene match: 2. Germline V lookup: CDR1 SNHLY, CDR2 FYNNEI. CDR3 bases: TGTGCCAGCCAGACAGGGGGCTCTGGAAACACCATATATTTT. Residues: CASQTGGSGNTIYF.

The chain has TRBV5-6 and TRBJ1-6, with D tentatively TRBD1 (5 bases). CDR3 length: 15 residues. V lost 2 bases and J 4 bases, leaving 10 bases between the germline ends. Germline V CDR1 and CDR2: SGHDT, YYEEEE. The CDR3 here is CASSFFAGYNSPLHF. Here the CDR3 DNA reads TGTGCCAGCAGCTTCTTCGCAGGGTATAATTCACCCCTCCACTTT.

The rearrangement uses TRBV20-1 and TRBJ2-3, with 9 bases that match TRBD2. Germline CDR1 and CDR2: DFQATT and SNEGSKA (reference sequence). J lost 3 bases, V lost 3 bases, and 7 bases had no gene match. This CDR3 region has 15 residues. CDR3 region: CSASGREGLTDTQYF. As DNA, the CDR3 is TGCAGTGCTAGTGGGCGGGAGGGCCTGACAGATACGCAGTATTTT.

CDR3 sequence (DNA): TGCGCCAGCAGCGGTGGACAGGGGGCGCGTGAGACCCAGTACTTC. Its protein product is CASSGGQGARETQYF. The chain carries TRBV5-1 and TRBJ2-5; 11 nucleotides agree with TRBD1. Germline CDR1 and CDR2: SGHRS and YFSETQ. The J segment lost 5 bases and the V segment lost 4 bases, leaving 7 bases of the junction unmatched. The CDR3 is 15 residues long.

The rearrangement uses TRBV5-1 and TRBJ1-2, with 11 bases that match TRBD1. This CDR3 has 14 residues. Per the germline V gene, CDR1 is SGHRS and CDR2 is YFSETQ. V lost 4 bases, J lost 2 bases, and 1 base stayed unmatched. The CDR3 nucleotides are TGCGCCAGCAGCGGACAGGGGGCCAACTATGGCTACACCTTC. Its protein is CASSGQGANYGYTF. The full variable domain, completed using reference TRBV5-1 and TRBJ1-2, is KAGVTQTPRYLIKTRGQQVTLSCSPISGHRSVSWYQQTPGQGLQFLFEYFSETQRNKGNFPGRFSGRQFSNSRSEMNVSTLELGDSALYLCASSGQGANYGYTFGSGTRLTVV.

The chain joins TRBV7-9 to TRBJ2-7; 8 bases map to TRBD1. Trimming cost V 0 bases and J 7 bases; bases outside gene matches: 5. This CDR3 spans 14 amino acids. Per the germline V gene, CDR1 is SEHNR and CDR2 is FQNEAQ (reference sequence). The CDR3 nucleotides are TGTGCCAGCAGCTTAGCGCAGGGGGCGAGGGAGCAGTACTTC. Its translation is CASSLAQGAREQYF.

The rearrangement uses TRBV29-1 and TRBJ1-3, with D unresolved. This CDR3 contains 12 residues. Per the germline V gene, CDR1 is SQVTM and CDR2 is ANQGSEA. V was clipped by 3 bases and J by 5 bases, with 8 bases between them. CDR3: CSVEGLRNTIYF. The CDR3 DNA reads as TGCAGCGTTGAGGGCCTAAGAAACACCATATATTTT.

This CDR3 is CASSSGQVTDTQYF. CDR3 DNA sequence: TGTGCCAGCAGCTCGGGACAGGTCACAGATACGCAGTATTTT. The chain joins TRBV5-4 to TRBJ2-3; 8 nucleotides match TRBD1. Germline loops: CDR1 SGHNT, CDR2 YYREEE (reference sequence). This CDR3 spans 14 amino acids. The ends lost 3 bases at V and 2 bases at J; junction bases unmatched: 2. The entire variable domain, with the rest obtained from reference TRBV5-4 and TRBJ2-3, is as follows: ETGVTQSPTHLIKTRGQQVTLRCSSQSGHNTVSWYQQALGQGPQFIFQYYREEENGRGNFPPRFSGLQFPNYSSELNVNALELDDSALYLCASSSGQVTDTQYFGPGTRLTVL.

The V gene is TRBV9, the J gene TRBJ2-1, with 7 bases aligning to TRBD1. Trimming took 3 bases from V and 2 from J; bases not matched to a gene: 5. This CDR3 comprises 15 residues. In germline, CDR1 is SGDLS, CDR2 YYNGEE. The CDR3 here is CASSATGAPYNEQFF. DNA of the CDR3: TGTGCCAGCAGCGCCACAGGGGCCCCCTACAATGAGCAGTTCTTC.

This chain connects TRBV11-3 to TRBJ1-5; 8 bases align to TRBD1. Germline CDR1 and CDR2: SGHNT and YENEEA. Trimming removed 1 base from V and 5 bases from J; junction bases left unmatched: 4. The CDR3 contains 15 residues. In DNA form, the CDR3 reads TGTGCCAGCAGCTTAGCCGGGACAGGTTATCAGCCCCAGCATTTT. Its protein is CASSLAGTGYQPQHF.

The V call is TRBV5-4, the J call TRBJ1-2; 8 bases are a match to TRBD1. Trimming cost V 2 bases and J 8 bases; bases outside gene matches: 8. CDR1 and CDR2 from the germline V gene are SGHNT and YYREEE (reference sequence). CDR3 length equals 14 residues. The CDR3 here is CASSFSQGATGYTF. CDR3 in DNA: TGTGCCAGCAGCTTTAGCCAGGGGGCGACGGGCTACACCTTC. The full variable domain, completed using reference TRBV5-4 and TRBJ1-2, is ETGVTQSPTHLIKTRGQQVTLRCSSQSGHNTVSWYQQALGQGPQFIFQYYREEENGRGNFPPRFSGLQFPNYSSELNVNALELDDSALYLCASSFSQGATGYTFGSGTRLTVV.

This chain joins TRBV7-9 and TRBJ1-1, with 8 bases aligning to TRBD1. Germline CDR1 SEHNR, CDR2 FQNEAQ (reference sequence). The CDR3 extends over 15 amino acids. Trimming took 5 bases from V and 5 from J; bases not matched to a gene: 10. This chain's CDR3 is CASSRPQGARTEAFF. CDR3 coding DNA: TGTGCCAGCAGCCGGCCTCAGGGGGCTCGAACTGAAGCTTTCTTT.